This T cell receptor beta chain emerged from a study of shared clonotypes between healthy human individuals. Study findings and constraints: Represented diversity (both genetic and exposure-history) was limited by the small number of donors.

The protocol was immunoSEQ multiplex PCR, while the TCRdb copy is restricted to in-frame clones and leaves out a portion. Here the sample spans roughly 1,100,000 clones, roughly 75% being singletons. Regarding this clone: Its cognate antigen is unknown.

The CDR3 loop spans 16 amino acids. V was pared by 3 bases and J by 1 base, with 8 bases of the junction left unmatched. Germline CDR1 SGHRS, CDR2 YFSETQ. The receptor was isolated from a man between 18 and 35 years old in good health. The chain recombines TRBV5-1 with TRBJ2-3; 7 positions agree with TRBD2. The sequencing input was memory CD4+ T cells sorted from blood. As to subset: CD45RA-negative fraction. The CDR3 loop is CASSSSGGVGTDTQYF. Here the CDR3 DNA reads TGCGCCAGCAGCTCATCGGGGGGTGTGGGCACAGATACGCAGTATTTT.